The 19 T cell receptor beta chains listed next were all sequenced from one sample in a study of cytomegalovirus exposure and HLA in healthy donors. 13 Jbeta primers and 60 Vbeta primers were used for the PCR. TCRdb's copy holds only in-frame clones and misses some; the assay was immunoSEQ multiplex PCR. The sample gives 250,000 or so clones, around 90% of which show up once; 1.7% is in the top ten. The sample was PBMCs. These receptors all come from a girl aged 2 to 10 in good health and CMV-seronegative.

The chain recombines TRBV5-5 with TRBJ1-4, with a tentative D call TRBD1 (6 bases). Germline CDR1 reads SGHKS; CDR2 reads YYEKEE (reference sequence). V lost 2 bases, J lost 7 bases, and 15 bases lay in between. The CDR3 is 15 amino acids. CDR3 in amino acids: CASSFGSGVGEKLFF. CDR3 sequence (DNA): TGTGCCAGCAGCTTTGGTTCAGGGGTGGGTGAAAAACTGTTTTTT. The complete variable domain, with remaining parts taken from reference TRBV5-5 and TRBJ1-4, reads DAGVTQSPTHLIKTRGQQVTLRCSPISGHKSVSWYQQVLGQGPQFIFQYYEKEERGRGNFPDRFSARQFPNYSSELNVNALLLGDSALYLCASSFGSGVGEKLFFGSGTQLSVL.

About this clone itself: Sequence at one end of the junction differs from germline and may be a read error. The chain links TRBV5-5 to TRBJ1-3, with a weak D call TRBD1 (6 bases). Germline loops: CDR1 SGHKS, CDR2 YYEKEE (reference sequence). This CDR3 has 12 residues. The CDR3 DNA follows: TGTGCCAGCAGCCATCGGGCGGGGGACACGGATTTT. Its translation: CASSHRAGDTDF.

The rearrangement uses TRBV5-1 and TRBJ2-3, with 11 bases identical to TRBD2. CDR3 length: 14 amino acids. Germline loops: CDR1 SGHRS, CDR2 YFSETQ. The trim removed 5 bases at V and 5 bases at J, leaving 4 bases unmatched. CDR3 loop: CASRLAGAGDTQYF. In DNA, the CDR3 is TGCGCCAGCAGACTAGCGGGAGCGGGAGATACGCAGTATTTT.

The CDR3 DNA is TGTGCCAGCAGCCGGACAGGGGAGGGCGGCTACACCTTC. This encodes CASSRTGEGGYTF. The rearrangement joins TRBV6-6 to TRBJ1-2, with TRBD1 matching 9 bases. The CDR3 has 13 residues. J lost 8 bases, V lost 6 bases, and 7 bases had no gene match. Germline V gene sequence: CDR1 MNHNY, CDR2 SVGAGI (reference sequence).

J is TRBJ2-2 and V is TRBV9, with 8 bases identical to TRBD1. Trimming took 4 bases from V and 4 from J; bases not matched to a gene: 9. Germline V gene data show CDR1 as SGDLS and CDR2 as YYNGEE. There are 16 residues in the CDR3. CDR3 loop: CASSHPGQGSTGELFF. CDR3 bases: TGTGCCAGCAGCCACCCAGGACAGGGCAGCACCGGGGAGCTGTTTTTT.

This sequence joins TRBV6-1 and TRBJ2-7; D not certain. Per germline, CDR1 MNHNS and CDR2 SASEGT. V was trimmed by 1 base and J by 4 bases, leaving 17 bases between them. The CDR3 has 16 residues. The CDR3 sequence is CASSEGAVTRLYEQYF. Written as DNA, the CDR3 is TGTGCCAGCAGTGAAGGGGCAGTAACCAGGTTGTACGAGCAGTACTTC.

The J gene is TRBJ1-2, the V gene TRBV7-2; the match to TRBD1 covers 9 bases. Germline V lookup: CDR1 SGHTA, CDR2 FQGNSA. V lost 6 bases, J lost 5 bases, and 4 bases stayed unmatched. The CDR3 runs 13 residues. This CDR3 reads CASRDRGPYGYTF. DNA for the CDR3: TGTGCCAGCAGGGACAGGGGACCTTATGGCTACACCTTC.

This clone has just a few counts. The rearrangement uses TRBV6-1 and TRBJ1-4, with D possibly matching TRBD1 (5 bases). V was shortened by 2 bases and J by 3 bases, with 7 bases between the two germline ends. CDR1 MNHNS and CDR2 SASEGT come from the germline V gene. This CDR3 comprises 14 residues. CDR3 amino acids: CASSEQGANEKLFF. In nucleotides, the CDR3 is TGTGCCAGCAGTGAACAGGGTGCTAATGAAAAACTGTTTTTT.

The gene calls are TRBV19 and TRBJ1-1, with TRBD1 matching 11 bases. The CDR3 covers 13 residues. Germline loops: CDR1 LNHDA, CDR2 SQIVND (reference sequence). Unmatched junction bases numbered 9, after V lost 7 bases and J lost 11 bases. The CDR3 DNA is TGTGCCAGTATTGGGCAGGGACAGGGGGTGGCTTTCTTT. Translation: CASIGQGQGVAFF.

The V call is TRBV15, the J call TRBJ2-3, with D unresolved. The CDR3 is 15 amino acids. Looked up from germline, CDR1 is LNHNV and CDR2 is YYDKDF (reference sequence). V shed 0 bases and J shed 3 bases, with 10 bases lying between them. The chain's CDR3 is CATSRDLVETDTQYF. The CDR3 region has the DNA TGTGCCACCAGCAGAGATCTGGTCGAGACAGATACGCAGTATTTT.

This rearrangement joins TRBV7-8 to TRBJ2-7, with 7 bases matching TRBD1. Trimming removed 4 bases from V and 2 bases from J; junction bases left unmatched: 5. Looked up from germline, CDR1 is SGHVS and CDR2 is FQNEAQ. This CDR3 region has 14 residues. CDR3 coding DNA: TGTGCCAGCAGCTCGAGGACAGGAGCCTACGAGCAGTACTTC. Encoded protein: CASSSRTGAYEQYF.

The rearrangement joins TRBV28 to TRBJ1-1; 10 bases match TRBD1. The CDR3 runs 13 residues. The germline CDR1 and CDR2 sequences are MDHEN and SYDVKM. The V and J ends lost 10 bases and 5 bases, in that order; junction bases with no gene match: 7. The CDR3 loop is CATRGQGNTEAFF. In DNA form, the CDR3 reads TGTGCCACCAGGGGACAGGGGAATACTGAAGCTTTCTTT.

V usage is TRBV4-1 and J usage is TRBJ2-5, with D possibly TRBD1 on 5 matching bases. The germline V gene has CDR1 MGHRA and CDR2 YSYEKL. This CDR3 is 16 amino acids long. V was trimmed by 0 bases and J by 4 bases, leaving 15 bases between them. In nucleotides, the CDR3 is TGCGCCAGCAGCCAAGATAGTTATGGACACGGAGAGACCCAGTACTTC. Translated, it gives CASSQDSYGHGETQYF.

This rearrangement joins TRBV5-1 to TRBJ2-3; 7 bases are a match to TRBD1. Germline V gene lookup returns CDR1 SGHRS and CDR2 YFSETQ. V gave up 4 bases and J gave up 3 bases; unmatched junction bases: 8. The CDR3 consists of 15 residues. CDR3 amino acids: CASSQTGRGTDTQYF. CDR3 DNA sequence: TGCGCCAGCAGCCAGACAGGGCGTGGGACAGATACGCAGTATTTT. Full variable domain (rest looked up from reference TRBV5-1 and TRBJ2-3): KAGVTQTPRYLIKTRGQQVTLSCSPISGHRSVSWYQQTPGQGLQFLFEYFSETQRNKGNFPGRFSGRQFSNSRSEMNVSTLELGDSALYLCASSQTGRGTDTQYFGPGTRLTVL.

The chain carries TRBV6-1 and TRBJ1-4; D gene ambiguous. V shed 7 bases and J shed 6 bases, with 12 bases lying between them. Germline V CDR1 and CDR2: MNHNS, SASEGT. The CDR3 is made up of 13 amino acids. The CDR3 spells CASIYGRDEKLFF. The CDR3 nucleotides read TGTGCCAGCATCTACGGGAGGGATGAAAAACTGTTTTTT.

V and J are TRBV25-1 and TRBJ2-7, with 7 nucleotides matching TRBD1. The CDR3 runs to 14 residues. V shed 3 bases and J 3 bases; nucleotides not matched to a gene: 5. Germline V gene sequence: CDR1 MGHDK, CDR2 SYGVNS. CDR3 sequence reads: CASSETGFFYEQYF. As DNA, the CDR3 is TGTGCCAGCAGTGAGACAGGGTTTTTCTACGAGCAGTACTTC.

This chain uses TRBV2 with TRBJ2-6; TRBD1 matches at 7 bases. The CDR3 is made up of 16 amino acids. V lost 9 bases to trimming and J lost 0 bases; unmatched junction nucleotides: 8. Germline CDR1 SNHLY, CDR2 FYNNEI. CDR3: CASWDSLASGANVLTF. As DNA, the CDR3 is TGTGCCAGTTGGGACAGCTTAGCCTCTGGGGCCAACGTCCTGACTTTC.

The chain links TRBV19 to TRBJ1-3; weak D call: TRBD1 (6 bases). Trimming removed 3 bases from V and 0 bases from J, with 12 bases in between. This CDR3 contains 16 residues. Looked up from germline, CDR1 is LNHDA and CDR2 is SQIVND (reference sequence). The CDR3: CASSIRGGFSGNTIYF. DNA for the CDR3: TGTGCCAGTAGTATCCGAGGGGGTTTCTCTGGAAACACCATATATTTT.

The genes are TRBV5-6 and TRBJ2-3, with 9 bases lining up with TRBD2. The V and J ends lost 0 bases and 4 bases, in that order; junction bases with no gene match: 6. The CDR3 is made up of 16 amino acids. The germline gives CDR1 SGHDT, CDR2 YYEEEE. CDR3 nucleotides: TGTGCCAGCAGCTTGGTAAGCGGGGGGACGGCAGATACGCAGTATTTT. It is translated as CASSLVSGGTADTQYF.